This TCR beta chain derives from a study of PD-1 blockade in mismatch repair-deficient tumors. Here immunoSEQ multiplex PCR was the method, and the copy in TCRdb shows in-frame clones only, minus some. Among about 23,000 clones listed, 75% to 85% were seen once. Germline lookup yields CDR1 SGHAT and CDR2 FQDESV (reference sequence). V was shortened by 4 bases and J by 2 bases, with 9 bases between the two germline ends. There are 13 residues in the CDR3. This chain uses TRBV11-1 with TRBJ2-7; tentatively, D is TRBD1 (6 bases). The sequence came from an adult with mismatch repair-deficient cancer. This specimen consisted of peripheral blood, obtained 12 weeks after starting pembrolizumab. Here the CDR3 DNA reads TGTGCCAGCAGCTATCGGGACACCTACGAGCAGTACTTC. Translated: CASSYRDTYEQYF. The full variable domain, rest sourced from reference TRBV11-1 and TRBJ2-7, is EAEVAQSPRYKITEKSQAVAFWCDPISGHATLYWYRQILGQGPELLVQFQDESVVDDSQLPKDRFSAERLKGVDSTLKIQPAELGDSAMYLCASSYRDTYEQYFGPGTRLTVT.